This TCR beta chain came from a study of CD8+ T cells in alopecia areata. Treatment in this sample: oral pan-JAK inhibitor, 5-10 mg twice daily. The CDR3 runs 16 residues. Germline-derived CDR1 and CDR2 are GTSNPN and SVGIG (reference sequence). V dropped 2 bases and J dropped 0 bases, with 16 bases sitting between them. RNA, once extracted, was reverse transcribed into cDNA for use as the sequencing template. Measured with immunoSEQ multiplex PCR; TCRdb has only the in-frame clones, and not every one. The table has 90,000 to 150,000 clones, about 54% seen once; the top ten hold around 30%. Worth noting for this clone: Its antigen is currently unknown.

Study-wide results and caveats: Elevated clonality characterized lesional scalp relative to normal scalp, particularly in alopecia totalis/universalis.

This TCR derives from a human donor with alopecia areata. The sample was CD8+ T cells sorted from blood, taken at week 4, from a patient treated with tofacitinib. The chain uses TRBV30 and TRBJ1-1; tentative D call: TRBD1 (5 bases). The CDR3 region is CAWSSPGDQLNTEAFF. The CDR3 DNA is TGTGCCTGGAGTTCCCCGGGGGACCAGCTGAACACTGAAGCTTTCTTT.